A single sample gave rise to the 5 T cell receptor beta chains below, sequenced in a study of metastatic and nonmetastatic thyroid tumors. No treatment had been given to any patient before thyroid surgery. TCRdb re-called the PCR reads with MiXCR. The table includes fewer than 12,000 clones, approximately 30% detected once. Sequencing was done on a sample of tumor tissue. Every receptor here comes from a male donor with papillary thyroid cancer or a benign thyroid nodule (not recorded which). Some clones in this sample may be carry-over from other donors' samples.

By share of the sample, this clone is medium-sized (0.01 to 0.1%). The J gene is TRBJ2-3, the V gene TRBV6-5; TRBD2 matches 11 bases. In germline, CDR1 is MNHEY, CDR2 SVGAGI. This CDR3 has 17 residues. J gave up 0 bases and V 2 bases, and 4 bases lay outside the gene matches. The CDR3 here is CASSYPRTSGSTDTQYF. CDR3 nucleotide sequence: TGTGCCAGCAGTTACCCGAGGACTAGCGGGAGCACAGATACGCAGTATTTT.

This clone is labeled as medium-sized. V and J are TRBV5-4 and TRBJ2-5; TRBD1 matches 8 bases. Trimming removed 0 bases from V and 4 bases from J; junction bases left unmatched: 2. Per germline, CDR1 SGHNT and CDR2 YYREEE (reference sequence). There are 14 residues in the CDR3. CDR3: CASSLVDRGETQYF. As DNA, the CDR3 is TGTGCCAGCAGCTTGGTCGACAGGGGAGAGACCCAGTACTTC.

This clone was picked up many times. With a much larger clone just one base away, this may be a read error. V usage is TRBV6-1 and J usage is TRBJ2-1; TRBD2 matches 8 bases. CDR3 length equals 15 residues. Per the germline V gene, CDR1 is MNHNS and CDR2 is SASEGT. V shed 5 bases, J shed 4 bases, and the junction held 7 bases outside the gene matches. The CDR3: CASSFQAGGYNEQFF. CDR3 nucleotides: TGTGCCAGCAGTTTCCAGGCGGGAGGTTACAATGAGCAGTTCTTC.

This chain joins TRBV2 and TRBJ2-7; D not certain. Looked up from germline, CDR1 is SNHLY and CDR2 is FYNNEI. The V end lost 9 bases, the J end lost 5 bases, and 11 bases lay between the germline ends. CDR3 length: 11 residues. CDR3 sequence: CARSQVDEQYF. CDR3 sequence (DNA): TGTGCCAGAAGTCAAGTTGACGAGCAGTACTTC.

This clone came up a few times. This chain connects TRBV6-2 or TRBV6-3 to TRBJ2-2; tentatively, D is TRBD1 (5 bases). V lost 5 bases to trimming and J lost 7 bases, with 14 bases between them. In germline, CDR1 is MNHEY, CDR2 SVGEGT. There are 14 residues in the CDR3. The CDR3: CASSLRRQIGELFF. For the CDR3, the DNA is TGTGCCAGCAGTCTCCGACGACAGATCGGGGAGCTGTTTTTT.